The text below deals with one T cell receptor (beta chain). Antigen: not known. This specimen belongs to a study of blood T cells in healthy people across ages. Findings of the study overall: Both naive CD4+ cell counts and diversity were greater in long-lived donors than in aged donors.

With a J-beta primer mix and a sample-barcoded 5' primer, a second PCR ran roughly 6 to 11 cycles. Via MiXCR, TCRdb re-called the 5' RACE reads, giving one row per CDR3 protein. Among over 600,000 distinct CDR3 sequences listed, less than 45% were seen once. The CDR3 is made up of 15 amino acids. The V segment lost 5 bases and the J segment 7 bases; nucleotides outside the gene matches: 10. The germline gives CDR1 SEHNR, CDR2 FQNEAQ (reference sequence). The specimen was blood. The rearrangement joins TRBV7-9 to TRBJ2-1; 8 positions agree with TRBD1. The TCR comes from a man older than 75 in good health. CDR3 sequence reads: CASSARGQGENEQFF. The CDR3, as DNA: TGTGCCAGCAGCGCTCGCGGACAGGGTGAAAATGAGCAGTTCTTC.